The TCR beta chain described here comes from a study of graft-versus-host responses after intestinal transplantation. On the study more broadly: Those transplanted obtained multivisceral, liver-intestinal, or isolated intestinal grafts. Tacrolimus and steroids were given for around three years to all recipients after anti-thymocyte globulin induction.

This CDR3 spans 11 amino acids. Germline V lookup: CDR1 MDHEN, CDR2 SYDVKM. V was clipped by 6 bases and J by 1 base, with 3 bases between them. The protocol was immunoSEQ multiplex PCR, while the TCRdb copy is restricted to in-frame clones and leaves out a portion. Altogether roughly 69,000 clones are present, 80% to 95% being singletons, with the ten largest covering roughly 6.3%. This TCR derives from a human patient who received an intestinal transplant, so some T cells may come from the graft donor. The material was bone marrow, obtained roughly 110 weeks after intestinal transplantation. The genes are TRBV28 and TRBJ2-5; D gene unclear. In nucleotides, the CDR3 is TGTGCCAGCAGGGGCCAAGAGACCCAGTACTTC. Encoded protein: CASRGQETQYF.